This TCR beta chain came from a study of identical twins. A single record per CDR3 protein comes from TCRdb applying MiXCR to the 5' RACE reads. In the table there are hundreds of thousands of distinct CDR3 sequences, more than 6.5% of which are singletons. The sample holds a few counts of this clonotype. The CDR3 runs 16 residues. Germline V gene data show CDR1 as DFQATT and CDR2 as SNEGSKA (reference sequence). V was clipped by 0 bases and J by 9 bases; unmatched bases: 13. The same specimen was also included in a second study, on yellow fever vaccine responses in identical twins.

This clonotype was sampled from a young woman in good health. Sequencing was carried out using PBMCs. The V and J genes are TRBV20-1 and TRBJ2-1; 8 nucleotides match TRBD2. This CDR3 reads CSARDHGGGKVTEQFF. As DNA, the CDR3 is TGCAGTGCTAGAGATCACGGGGGGGGAAAGGTAACTGAGCAGTTCTTC.